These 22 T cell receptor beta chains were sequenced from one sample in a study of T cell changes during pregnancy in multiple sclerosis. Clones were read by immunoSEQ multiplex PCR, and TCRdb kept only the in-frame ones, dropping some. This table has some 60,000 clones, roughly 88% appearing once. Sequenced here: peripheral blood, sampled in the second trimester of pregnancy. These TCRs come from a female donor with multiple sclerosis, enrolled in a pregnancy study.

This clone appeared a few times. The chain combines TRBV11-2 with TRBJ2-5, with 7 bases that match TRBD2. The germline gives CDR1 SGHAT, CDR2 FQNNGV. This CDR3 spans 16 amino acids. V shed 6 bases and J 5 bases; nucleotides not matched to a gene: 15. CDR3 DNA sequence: TGTGCCAGCAGTACCTCCGCCCCCCGGGGAGGGGAGACCCAGTACTTC. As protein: CASSTSAPRGGETQYF.

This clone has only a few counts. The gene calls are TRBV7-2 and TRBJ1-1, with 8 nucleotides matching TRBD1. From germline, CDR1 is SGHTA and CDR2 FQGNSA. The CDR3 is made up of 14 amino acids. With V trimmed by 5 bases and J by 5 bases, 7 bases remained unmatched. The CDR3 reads CASSLDRVRTEAFF. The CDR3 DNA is TGTGCCAGCAGCCTGGACAGGGTCAGGACTGAAGCTTTCTTT.

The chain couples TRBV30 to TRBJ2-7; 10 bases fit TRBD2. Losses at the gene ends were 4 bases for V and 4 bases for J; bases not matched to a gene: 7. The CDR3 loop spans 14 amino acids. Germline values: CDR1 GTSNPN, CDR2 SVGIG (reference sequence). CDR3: CAWTRTSGAYEQYF. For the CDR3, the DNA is TGTGCCTGGACCCGGACTAGCGGTGCTTACGAGCAGTACTTC.

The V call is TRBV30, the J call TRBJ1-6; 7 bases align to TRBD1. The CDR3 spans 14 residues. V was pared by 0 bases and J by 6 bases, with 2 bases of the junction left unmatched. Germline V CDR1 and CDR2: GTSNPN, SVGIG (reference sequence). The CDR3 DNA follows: TGTGCCTGGAGTGTAGGGGGCTCTAATTCACCCCTCCACTTT. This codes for CAWSVGGSNSPLHF.

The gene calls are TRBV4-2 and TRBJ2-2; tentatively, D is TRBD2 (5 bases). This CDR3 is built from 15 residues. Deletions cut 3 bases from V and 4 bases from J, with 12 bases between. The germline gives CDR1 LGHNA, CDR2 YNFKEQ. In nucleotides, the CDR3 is TGTGCCAGCAGCCATCGGGGTAGCCGCACCGGGGAGCTGTTTTTT. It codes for CASSHRGSRTGELFF.

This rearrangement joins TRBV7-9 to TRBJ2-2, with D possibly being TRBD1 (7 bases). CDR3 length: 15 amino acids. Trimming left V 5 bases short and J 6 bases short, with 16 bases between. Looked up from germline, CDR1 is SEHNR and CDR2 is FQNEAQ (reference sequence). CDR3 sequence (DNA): TGTGCCAGCAGCCCTCGGGCCAGGGGGGCCGGGGAGCTGTTTTTT. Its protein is CASSPRARGAGELFF.

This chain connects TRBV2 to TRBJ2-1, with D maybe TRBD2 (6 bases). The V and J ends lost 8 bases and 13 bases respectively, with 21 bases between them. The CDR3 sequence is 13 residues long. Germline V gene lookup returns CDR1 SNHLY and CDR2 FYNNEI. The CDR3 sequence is CASHALEGPSQFF. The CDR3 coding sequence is TGTGCCAGCCATGCCCTGGAGGGGCCTTCCCAGTTCTTC.

CDR3 amino acids: CASVHSGQGYNEQFF. The CDR3 DNA reads TGTGCCAGCGTCCATTCGGGACAGGGGTACAATGAGCAGTTCTTC. This rearrangement joins TRBV7-9 to TRBJ2-1; TRBD1 aligns across 10 bases. In germline, CDR1 is SEHNR, CDR2 FQNEAQ (reference sequence). J lost 4 bases, V lost 8 bases, and 8 bases had no gene match. This CDR3 contains 15 residues.

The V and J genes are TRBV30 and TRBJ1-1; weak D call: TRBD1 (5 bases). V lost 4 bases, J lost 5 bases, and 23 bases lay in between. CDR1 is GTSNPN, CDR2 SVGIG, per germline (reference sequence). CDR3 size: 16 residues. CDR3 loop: CAWTPMGQGSRTEAFF. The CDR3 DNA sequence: TGTGCCTGGACTCCAATGGGGCAGGGTTCCAGGACTGAAGCTTTCTTT.

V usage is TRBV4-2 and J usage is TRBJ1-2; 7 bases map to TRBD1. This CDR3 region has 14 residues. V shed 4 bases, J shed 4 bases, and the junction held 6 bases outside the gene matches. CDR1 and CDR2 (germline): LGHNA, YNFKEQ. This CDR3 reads CASSPPGTAYGYTF. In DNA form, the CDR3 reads TGTGCCAGCAGCCCACCCGGGACAGCCTATGGCTACACCTTC.

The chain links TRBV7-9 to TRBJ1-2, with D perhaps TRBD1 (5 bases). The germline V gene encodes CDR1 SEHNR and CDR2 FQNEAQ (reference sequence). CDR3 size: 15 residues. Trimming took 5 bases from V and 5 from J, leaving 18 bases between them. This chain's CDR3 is CASSGQAGHFYGYTF. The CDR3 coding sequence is TGTGCCAGCAGCGGACAAGCGGGGCACTTTTATGGCTACACCTTC.

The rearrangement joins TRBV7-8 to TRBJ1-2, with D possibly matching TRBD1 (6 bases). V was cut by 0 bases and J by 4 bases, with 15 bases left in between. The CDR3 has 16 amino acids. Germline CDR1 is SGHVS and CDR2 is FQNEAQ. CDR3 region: CASSLAGPGTSYGYTF. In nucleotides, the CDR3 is TGTGCCAGCAGCTTAGCCGGTCCCGGGACATCCTATGGCTACACCTTC.

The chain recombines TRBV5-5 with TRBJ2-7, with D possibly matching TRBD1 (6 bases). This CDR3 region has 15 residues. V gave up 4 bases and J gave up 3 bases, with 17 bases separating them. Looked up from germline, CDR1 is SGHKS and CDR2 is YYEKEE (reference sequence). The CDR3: CASSPFPRGNYEQYF. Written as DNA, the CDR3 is TGTGCCAGCAGCCCCTTCCCCAGGGGTAACTACGAGCAGTACTTC.

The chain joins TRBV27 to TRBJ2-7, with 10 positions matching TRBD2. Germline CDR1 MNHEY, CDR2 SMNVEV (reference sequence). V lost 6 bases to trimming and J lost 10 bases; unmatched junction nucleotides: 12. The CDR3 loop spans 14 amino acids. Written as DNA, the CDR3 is TGTGCCAGCAGCCCGGGACTAGCGCCTACCTACCAGTACTTC. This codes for CASSPGLAPTYQYF.

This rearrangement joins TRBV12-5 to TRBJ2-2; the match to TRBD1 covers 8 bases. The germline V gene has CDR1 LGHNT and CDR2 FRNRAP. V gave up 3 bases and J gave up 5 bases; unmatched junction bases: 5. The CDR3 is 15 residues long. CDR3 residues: CASGFDWTGTGELFF. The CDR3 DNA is TGTGCTAGTGGTTTCGACTGGACAGGGACCGGGGAGCTGTTTTTT.

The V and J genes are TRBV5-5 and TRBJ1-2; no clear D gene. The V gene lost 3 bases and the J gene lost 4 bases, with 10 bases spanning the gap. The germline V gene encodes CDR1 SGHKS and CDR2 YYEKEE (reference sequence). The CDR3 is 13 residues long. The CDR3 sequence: CASSWRETYGYTF. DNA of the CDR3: TGTGCCAGCAGCTGGAGGGAAACCTATGGCTACACCTTC.

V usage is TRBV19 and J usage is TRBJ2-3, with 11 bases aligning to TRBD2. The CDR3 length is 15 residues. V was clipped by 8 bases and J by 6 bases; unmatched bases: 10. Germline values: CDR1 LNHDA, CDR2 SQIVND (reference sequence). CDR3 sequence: CASSIGASGGDTQYF. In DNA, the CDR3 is TGTGCCAGTTCAATTGGGGCTAGCGGGGGGGATACGCAGTATTTT.

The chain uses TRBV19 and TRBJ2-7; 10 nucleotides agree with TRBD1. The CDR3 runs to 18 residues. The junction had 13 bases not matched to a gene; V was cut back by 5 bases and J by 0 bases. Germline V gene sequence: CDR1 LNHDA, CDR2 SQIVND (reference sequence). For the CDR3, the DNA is TGTGCCAGTAGTCATGGGGGGTCCGGGACAGGGGCCTCCTACGAGCAGTACTTC. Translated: CASSHGGSGTGASYEQYF.

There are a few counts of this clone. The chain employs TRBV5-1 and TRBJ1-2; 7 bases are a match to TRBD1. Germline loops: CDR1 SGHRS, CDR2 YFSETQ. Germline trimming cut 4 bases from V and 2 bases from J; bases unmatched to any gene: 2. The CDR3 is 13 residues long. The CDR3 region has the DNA TGCGCCAGCAGCGGGACAGTCAACTATGGCTACACCTTC. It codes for CASSGTVNYGYTF.

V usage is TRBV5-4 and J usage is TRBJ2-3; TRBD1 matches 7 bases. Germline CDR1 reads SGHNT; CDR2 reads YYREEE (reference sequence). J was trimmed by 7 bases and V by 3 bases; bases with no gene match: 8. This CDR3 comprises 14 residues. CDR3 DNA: TGTGCCAGCAGCTCCGGGACAGAAGGGAATACGCAGTATTTT. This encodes CASSSGTEGNTQYF.

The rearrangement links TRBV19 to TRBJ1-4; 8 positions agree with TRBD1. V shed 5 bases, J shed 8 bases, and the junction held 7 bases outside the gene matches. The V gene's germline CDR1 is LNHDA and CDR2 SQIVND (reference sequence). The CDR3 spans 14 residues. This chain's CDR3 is CASSQAGGEEKLFF. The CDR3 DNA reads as TGTGCCAGTAGTCAGGCAGGGGGCGAAGAAAAACTGTTTTTT.

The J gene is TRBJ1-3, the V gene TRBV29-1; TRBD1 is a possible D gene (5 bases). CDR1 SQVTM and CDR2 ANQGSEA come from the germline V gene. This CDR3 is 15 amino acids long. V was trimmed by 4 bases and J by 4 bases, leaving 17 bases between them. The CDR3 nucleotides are TGCAGCGTTGGCTTTGCCGGGGGATCCGGAAACACCATATATTTT. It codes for CSVGFAGGSGNTIYF. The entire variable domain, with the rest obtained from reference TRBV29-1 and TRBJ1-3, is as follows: SAVISQKPSRDICQRGTSLTIQCQVDSQVTMMFWYRQQPGQSLTLIATANQGSEATYESGFVIDKFPISRPNLTFSTLTVSNMSPEDSSIYLCSVGFAGGSGNTIYFGEGSWLTVV.